Following are 27 T cell receptor beta chains from one sample sequenced in a study of tumor-infiltrating lymphocytes in oesophageal squamous cell carcinoma. TCRdb recomputed calls from the PCR reads with MiXCR, one row per CDR3 protein. The table includes tens of thousands of distinct CDR3 sequences, approximately 37% detected once. What was sequenced was esophageal tumor tissue. The receptors come from a female donor with esophageal squamous cell carcinoma.

This chain connects TRBV7-2 to TRBJ2-1, with 7 positions matching TRBD2. This CDR3 region has 15 residues. Germline values: CDR1 SGHTA, CDR2 FQGNSA. V dropped 5 bases and J dropped 9; count of bases not matched to a gene: 13. The CDR3 loop reads CASSSGLVGYPEQFF. As DNA, the CDR3 is TGTGCCAGCAGCAGCGGACTAGTTGGGTATCCTGAGCAGTTCTTC. The full variable domain, in which reference TRBV7-2 and TRBJ2-1 provide the parts outside the CDR3, is GAGVSQSPSNKVTEKGKDVELRCDPISGHTALYWYRQSLGQGLEFLIYFQGNSAPDKSGLPSDRFSAERTGGSVSTLTIQRTQQEDSAVYLCASSSGLVGYPEQFFGPGTRLTVL.

The table lists this clonotype with many counts. The J gene is TRBJ2-5, the V gene TRBV10-2; TRBD1 matches 7 bases. CDR1 is WSHSY, CDR2 SAAADI, per germline. V dropped 2 bases and J dropped 11; count of bases not matched to a gene: 14. This CDR3 is 15 amino acids long. Written as DNA, the CDR3 is TGCGCCAGCAGTGAGCTCTGGGACAGTACCAACGCGCAGTACTTC. Its translation: CASSELWDSTNAQYF.

This chain uses TRBV20-1 with TRBJ2-1, with TRBD2 matching 9 bases. The last part of the DNA fits TRBJ2-7 better; the J call may be wrong. The length of the CDR3 is 13 residues. CDR1 DFQATT and CDR2 SNEGSKA come from the germline V gene (reference sequence). CDR3 region: CSALPSGAYEQYF. Written as DNA, the CDR3 is TGCAGTGCTCTGCCTAGCGGGGCCTACGAGCAGTACTTC.

This clonotype appeared many times. The junction differs from germline at one of its ends, possibly a read error. The rearrangement links TRBV6-1 to TRBJ2-7; 12 bases are shared with TRBD1. The germline CDR1 and CDR2 sequences are MNHNS and SASEGT. There are 16 residues in the CDR3. CDR3 protein: CASSRDRGPRNSPLHF. CDR3 DNA sequence: TGTGCCAGCAGCCGGGACAGGGGGCCACGGAATTCACCCCTCCACTTC.

The rearrangement uses TRBV6-6 and TRBJ2-4; D ambiguous. Near its end, the DNA agrees better with TRBJ2-5, so the J call may be wrong. CDR1 is MNHNY, CDR2 SVGAGI, per germline (reference sequence). This CDR3 spans 14 amino acids. DNA for the CDR3: TGTGCCAGCAGTTACAACGAGGATTTAGAGACCCAGTACTTC. Translation gives CASSYNEDLETQYF.

V is TRBV7-2 and J is TRBJ2-4; possibly TRBD2 for D (6 bases). Near its end, the DNA agrees better with TRBJ2-1, so the J call may be wrong. Germline V gives CDR1 SGHTA, CDR2 FQGNSA. The CDR3 loop spans 13 amino acids. In DNA form, the CDR3 reads TGTGCCAGCAGCAGCAGGGAGGAAAGCGAGCAGTTCTTC. Encoded protein: CASSSREESEQFF.

V and J are TRBV7-6 and TRBJ2-5; TRBD2 is a possible D gene (5 bases). The DNA end is a closer match to TRBJ2-1, so the J assignment may be wrong. CDR3 length: 13 amino acids. The V gene's germline CDR1 is SGHVS and CDR2 FNYEAQ. The CDR3 DNA reads TGTGCCAGCAGCTTAGCTATAGGGAGACGACAGTTCTTC. This codes for CASSLAIGRRQFF.

To note about this clonotype: The conserved closing phenylalanine or tryptophan is absent in this CDR3, likely reflecting a read error. The DNA is left out, because the CDR3 cannot be placed on it with certainty; the CDR3 is given as TCRdb lists it. This chain uses TRBV28 with TRBJ2-3; the table's D call, TRBD2, has no DNA check behind it. The CDR3 spans 15 amino acids, including both terminal residues. Germline assignment: CDR1 MDHEN and CDR2 SYDVKM. The CDR3 loop is CASNPPPGVGYTFGP.

This clonotype showed up many times. The chain is built from TRBV6-1 and TRBJ1-1; D might be TRBD1 (5 bases). Germline V gene lookup returns CDR1 MNHNS and CDR2 SASEGT. Trimming stripped 6 bases from V and 1 base from J, with 9 bases between. The CDR3 sequence is 13 residues long. This chain's CDR3 is CASRVTANTEAFF. The CDR3 DNA reads TGTGCCAGCAGAGTGACAGCGAACACTGAAGCTTTCTTT.

Ten or more counts support this clonotype. This chain links TRBV5-6 with TRBJ2-3; the D is unclear. Germline-derived CDR1 and CDR2 are SGHDT and YYEEEE. V lost 6 bases, J lost 4 bases, and 3 bases lay in between. The CDR3 runs to 10 residues. CDR3 in amino acids: CASTADTQYF. The CDR3 coding sequence is TGTGCCAGCACCGCAGATACGCAGTATTTT.

This clonotype is deemed medium-sized. The chain is built from TRBV12-3 or TRBV12-4 and TRBJ1-1; possible D gene TRBD1, 5 bases. The germline V and J ends were trimmed by 6 bases and 7 bases, with 12 bases remaining between them. The CDR3 extends over 12 amino acids. The CDR3, as DNA: TGTGCCAGCAGCCTAACAGGACATGAAGCTTTCTTT. Residues: CASSLTGHEAFF.

This clonotype was counted at least ten times. The V gene is TRBV6-1, the J gene TRBJ2-5; D is possibly TRBD2 (6 bases). Germline V gene data show CDR1 as MNHNS and CDR2 as SASEGT. Between the trimmed V and J ends, which lost 5 bases and 0 bases, there was a span of 13 bases. The CDR3 spans 15 residues. CDR3 coding DNA: TGTGCCAGCAGTTTTAGCGGTTCATACCAAGAGACCCAGTACTTC. Its protein is CASSFSGSYQETQYF.

This clonotype has at least ten counts. V is TRBV27 and J is TRBJ2-5; D possibly corresponds to TRBD1 (5 bases). The J call may be faulty, since TRBJ2-7 better matches the DNA end. Germline V CDR1 and CDR2: MNHEY, SMNVEV (reference sequence). The CDR3 is made up of 14 amino acids. The CDR3 DNA sequence: TGTGCCAGCAGTTTAATCATAGGGGCAGGCGAGCAGTACTTC. Translated, it gives CASSLIIGAGEQYF.

Comments on this clonotype: This may be a read error: a much more frequent sequence differs by one nucleotide. The chain uses TRBV10-2 and TRBJ2-7; D assignment may be TRBD1 or TRBD2 (5 bases each). The CDR3 is 13 residues long. Germline V gene data show CDR1 as WSHSY and CDR2 as SAAADI. The V end was cut by 6 bases, the J end by 6 bases, with 15 bases between. DNA of the CDR3: TGCGCCAGCAGGGCCCGTGGTGGGGGCGAGCAGTACGTC. Translating it yields CASRARGGGEQYV.

This clonotype was detected many times. The chain employs TRBV5-6 and TRBJ1-5; weak D call: TRBD1 (6 bases). This CDR3 has 13 residues. Germline-derived CDR1 and CDR2 are SGHDT and YYEEEE. V was shortened by 1 base and J by 4 bases, with 6 bases between the two germline ends. In nucleotides, the CDR3 is TGTGCCAGCAGCTTGACAGGGAATCAGCCCCAGCATTTT. Its translation is CASSLTGNQPQHF.

This clonotype showed up many times. The chain is built from TRBV12-3 or TRBV12-4 and TRBJ2-3, with TRBD2 identical over 11 bases. V dropped 5 bases and J dropped 3; count of bases not matched to a gene: 4. There are 15 residues in the CDR3. The CDR3 bases are TGTGCCAGCAGTCCTAGCGGGAGGAAGACAGATACGCAGTATTTT. Its protein product is CASSPSGRKTDTQYF.

This clonotype was counted many times. The chain carries TRBV5-8 and TRBJ2-7, with 7 bases that match TRBD1. Trimming removed 2 bases from V and 2 bases from J; junction bases left unmatched: 7. Per the germline V gene, CDR1 is SGHTS and CDR2 is YDEGEE. The CDR3 length is 15 residues. The CDR3 DNA is TGTGCCAGCAGCTTTTTGCCGGGACAGACCTACGAGCAGTACTTC. Its protein is CASSFLPGQTYEQYF.

The chain couples TRBV7-9 to TRBJ2-5; D not resolved. CDR3 length equals 14 residues. Looked up from germline, CDR1 is SEHNR and CDR2 is FQNEAQ (reference sequence). The V end lost 5 bases, the J end lost 5 bases, and 15 bases lay between the germline ends. CDR3 DNA sequence: TGTGCCAGCAGCCAAATGGCCGGTTGGGAGACCCAGTACTTC. Protein: CASSQMAGWETQYF.

Ten or more counts support this clonotype. This chain uses TRBV28 with TRBJ2-1, with TRBD2 matching over 9 bases. CDR3 length: 14 amino acids. J lost 8 bases, V lost 5 bases, and 7 bases had no gene match. CDR1 is MDHEN, CDR2 SYDVKM, per germline. The DNA for the CDR3 is TGTGCCAGCAGTCGTAGCGGGAGTGGGGATGAGCAGTTCTTC. Protein sequence: CASSRSGSGDEQFF.

This clonotype showed up many times. This chain joins TRBV6-1 and TRBJ2-5, with 10 positions matching TRBD2. Germline V gene lookup returns CDR1 MNHNS and CDR2 SASEGT. V shed 7 bases, J shed 5 bases, and the junction held 7 bases outside the gene matches. CDR3 length equals 14 residues. DNA of the CDR3: TGTGCCAGCACAGCGGGGGGGACGGGCGAGACCCAGTACTTC. Residues: CASTAGGTGETQYF.

As to this clonotype: The conserved phenylalanine or tryptophan normally closing the CDR3 is absent here, so this likely arose from a read error. It is unclear where the CDR3 begins or ends on the DNA, so no DNA is shown, and the CDR3 is as TCRdb lists it. The chain has TRBV7-6 and TRBJ2-7; TRBD1 is the table's D call, not checked against the DNA. CDR1 is SGHVS, CDR2 FNYEAQ, per germline. The CDR3 has 16 amino acids, counting both end residues. This CDR3 is CASSLALTEYGYTFGS.

Ten or more counts support this clonotype. This may be a read error, as it is one base from a much larger clone. The V and J genes are TRBV11-2 and TRBJ2-5; tentative D call: TRBD2 (6 bases). The V gene's germline CDR1 is SGHAT and CDR2 FQNNGV. Trimming shortened V by 5 bases and J by 11 bases, and 30 bases separated the two germline ends. CDR3 length: 17 amino acids. Here the CDR3 DNA reads TGTGCCAGCAGCCCTATGCGGGGAGAGGGTCGGAACAATGAGCAGTACTTC. It translates to CASSPMRGEGRNNEQYF. The complete variable domain, with remaining parts taken from reference TRBV11-2 and TRBJ2-5, reads EAGVAQSPRYKIIEKRQSVAFWCNPISGHATLYWYQQILGQGPKLLIQFQNNGVVDDSQLPKDRFSAERLKGVDSTLKIQPAKLEDSAVYLCASSPMRGEGRNNEQYFGPGTRLLVL.

The chain is built from TRBV15 and TRBJ2-3, with 11 bases identical to TRBD2. The junction had 3 bases not matched to a gene; V was cut back by 0 bases and J by 4 bases. Germline V CDR1 and CDR2: LNHNV, YYDKDF (reference sequence). The CDR3 loop spans 16 amino acids. CDR3 in DNA: TGTGCCACCAGCAGAGAACTAGCGGGAGTCCCAGATACGCAGTATTTT. Protein product: CATSRELAGVPDTQYF.

This chain connects TRBV5-1 to TRBJ2-4; D is possibly TRBD1 (6 bases). CDR3 length: 15 amino acids. CDR1 SGHRS and CDR2 YFSETQ come from the germline V gene. V dropped 4 bases and J dropped 0 bases, with 11 bases sitting between them. CDR3 loop: CASSIGQLAKNIQYF. The CDR3 DNA sequence: TGCGCCAGCAGCATCGGACAGCTAGCCAAAAACATTCAGTACTTC.

The CDR3 coding sequence is TGTGCCAGCAGCAGGGACACCGAGCAGTACTTC. Residues: CASSRDTEQYF. The chain combines TRBV2 with TRBJ2-7; D might be TRBD1 (6 bases). The V gene's germline CDR1 is SNHLY and CDR2 FYNNEI. Trimming pared 6 bases from V and 6 bases from J, leaving 9 bases between. The CDR3 is 11 amino acids.

Worth noting for this clonotype: Being one base from a much bigger clone, this may be a read error. The chain's CDR3 is CASSARGYEQFF. CDR3 nucleotides: TGTGCCAGCAGCGCAAGGGGCTACGAGCAGTTCTTC. The rearrangement links TRBV6-2 or TRBV6-3 to TRBJ2-5; tentative D call: TRBD1 (5 bases). The J call may be mistaken, given a closer DNA end match to TRBJ2-1. CDR1 MNHEY and CDR2 SVGEGT come from the germline V gene. This CDR3 has 12 amino acids.

The V gene is TRBV5-1, the J gene TRBJ2-7, with TRBD2 identical over 13 bases. The J call is doubtful: the DNA matches TRBJ2-1 better. Germline values: CDR1 SGHRS, CDR2 YFSETQ. The CDR3 is 19 amino acids. CDR3 loop: CASSQGTSGTLNSYNEQFF. CDR3 DNA sequence: TGCGCCAGCAGCCAAGGGACTAGCGGGACTTTAAACTCCTACAATGAGCAGTTCTTC.